The present T cell receptor beta chain was sequenced within a study of blood T cell repertoires in COVID-19. Study-wide background: Whether acute or convalescent, the COVID-19 samples came from the United States, Italy and Spain. PBMCs, B-cell-depleted T cells, or T cells provided the cDNA or gDNA that made up the material.

There are 14 residues in the CDR3. Germline trimming cut 6 bases from V and 3 bases from J; bases unmatched to any gene: 5. Germline-derived CDR1 and CDR2 are MDHEN and SYDVKM. Sequencing was performed with immunoSEQ multiplex PCR; in TCRdb, only in-frame clones are kept and a portion is missing. The sample shows approximately 250,000 clones, approximately 80% of them seen only once. The gene calls are TRBV28 and TRBJ2-3; 8 bases fit TRBD2. The sequence came from a human donor in a cohort sampled during active COVID-19. Sequencing was done on a sample of peripheral blood. CDR3 sequence: CASRPGGETDTQYF. For the CDR3, the DNA is TGTGCCAGCAGGCCCGGGGGGGAGACAGATACGCAGTATTTT.